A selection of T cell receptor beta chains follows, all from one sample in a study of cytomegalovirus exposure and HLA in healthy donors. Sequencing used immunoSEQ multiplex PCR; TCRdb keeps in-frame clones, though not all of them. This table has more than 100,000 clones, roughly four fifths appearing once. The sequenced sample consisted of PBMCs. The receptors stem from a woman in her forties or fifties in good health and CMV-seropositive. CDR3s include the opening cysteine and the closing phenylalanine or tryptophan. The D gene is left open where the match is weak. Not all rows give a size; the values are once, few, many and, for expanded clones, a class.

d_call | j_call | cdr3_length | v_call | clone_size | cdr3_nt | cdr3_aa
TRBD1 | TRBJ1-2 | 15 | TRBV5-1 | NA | TGCGCCAGCAGCTCCGGGACAGGGAGAGCCTATGGCTACACCTTC | CASSSGTGRAYGYTF
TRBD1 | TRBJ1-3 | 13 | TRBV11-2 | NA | TGTGCCAGCAGTTCGGACAGGGCAAACACCATATATTTT | CASSSDRANTIYF
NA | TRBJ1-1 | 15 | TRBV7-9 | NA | TGTTCCAGCAGCTCGCGACGGGGAAGGAGCACTGAAGCTTTCTTT | CSSSSRRGRSTEAFF
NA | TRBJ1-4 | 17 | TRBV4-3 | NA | TGCGCCAGCAGCCGGCAGACTGGTATAGGAGGGTATGAAAAACTGTTTTTT | CASSRQTGIGGYEKLFF
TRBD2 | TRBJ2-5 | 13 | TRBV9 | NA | TGTGCCAGCACGCGGGGGGACCAAGAGACCCAGTACTTC | CASTRGDQETQYF
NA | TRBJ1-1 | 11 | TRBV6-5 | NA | TGTGCCAGCAGAGAGGACACTGAAGCTTTCTTT | CASREDTEAFF
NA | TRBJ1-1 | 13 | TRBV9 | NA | TGTGCCAGCAGCGTAGGCGACACCACTGAAGCTTTCTTT | CASSVGDTTEAFF
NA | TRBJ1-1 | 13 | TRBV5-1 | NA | TGCGCCACCCAAGAGACATTTAACACTGAAGCTTTCTTT | CATQETFNTEAFF
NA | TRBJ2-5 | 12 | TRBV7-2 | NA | TGTGCCAGCAGCTTAGCCGTCGGGGCCCAGTACTTC | CASSLAVGAQYF
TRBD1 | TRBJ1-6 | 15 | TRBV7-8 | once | TGTGCCAGCAGCTCAAGACAGGGGCCTAATTCACCCCTCCACTTT | CASSSRQGPNSPLHF
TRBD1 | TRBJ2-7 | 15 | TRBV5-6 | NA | TGTGCCAGCCGAAATAGGGCAGGGGGTCGGGGCGAGCAGTACTTC | CASRNRAGGRGEQYF
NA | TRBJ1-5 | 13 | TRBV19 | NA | TGTGCCAGTAGCAAGGCGGTTAGGCAGCCCCAGCATTTT | CASSKAVRQPQHF
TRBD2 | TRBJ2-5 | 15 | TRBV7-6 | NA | TGTGCCAGCGCCACGGGGGGGCCGGGGGGGGAGACCCAGTACTTC | CASATGGPGGETQYF
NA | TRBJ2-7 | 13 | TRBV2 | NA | TGTGCCAGCAGCCTATTCTTCTCCTACGAGCAGTACTTC | CASSLFFSYEQYF
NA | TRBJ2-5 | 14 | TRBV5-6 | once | TGTGCCAGCAGCTTAGGGTCGACAGCAGTGCGGCAGTACTTC | CASSLGSTAVRQYF